This T cell receptor beta chain comes out of a study of human thymus T cells. In regard to this clone: Its target is unknown.

Assay used: immunoSEQ multiplex PCR; TCRdb lists only in-frame clones, some missing. The sample gives under 150,000 clones, around 94% of which show up once; approximately 0.022% is in the top ten. Germline loops: CDR1 MDHEN, CDR2 SYDVKM. CDR3 size: 17 residues. The V segment lost 6 bases and the J segment 6 bases; nucleotides outside the gene matches: 16. Study conclusions and caveats: V and J genes seemed to be used with bias in thymic and blood repertoires.

The source of the thymus tissue was resections taken during corrective heart surgery. The clonotype was recovered from a boy in the first two years of life with a congenital heart defect but otherwise immunologically healthy. The gene calls are TRBV28 and TRBJ1-5; 8 bases match TRBD1. Sequencing was carried out using thymus tissue. Here the CDR3 reads CASSRQGSGGPGQPQHF. The DNA of the CDR3 is TGTGCCAGCAGCCGACAGGGGTCAGGGGGACCGGGTCAGCCCCAGCATTTT.